The next 23 T cell receptor beta chains were all read from a single sample in a study of hypomethylating agent response in myelodysplastic syndrome (dated by TCRdb to the early 2020s). The receptor library was made with the immunoSEQ multiplex PCR assay. TCRdb took over this immuneACCESS table, retaining in-frame rearrangements with V and J assigned. Such tables are incomplete; in checked studies, under half of the missing clones stem from an unresolved V gene, and the remainder is unexplained. The sample table lists several thousand clones, 82% of them with a count of one. The top ten constitute about a quarter of the sample. The input for sequencing was bone marrow, taken before or after starting hypomethylating agent treatment for myelodysplastic syndrome (not recorded which). The receptors come from a human donor with myelodysplastic syndrome.

The rearrangement joins TRBV5-1 to TRBJ2-1, with 9 bases lining up with TRBD2. The CDR3 is 16 amino acids. Germline lookup yields CDR1 SGHRS and CDR2 YFSETQ. Unmatched junction bases numbered 4, after V lost 0 bases and J lost 3 bases. The CDR3: CASSLEGTSSYNEQFF. The DNA of the CDR3 is TGCGCCAGCAGCTTGGAGGGGACTAGCAGCTACAATGAGCAGTTCTTC.

This clone appeared once. V usage is TRBV11-2 and J usage is TRBJ2-5, with D unclear. V lost 1 base to trimming and J lost 1 base, with 13 bases between them. The CDR3 sequence is 16 residues long. Germline lookup yields CDR1 SGHAT and CDR2 FQNNGV. The CDR3 is CASSLGQVIRQETQYF. Written as DNA, the CDR3 is TGTGCCAGCAGCTTAGGGCAGGTGATTCGCCAAGAGACCCAGTACTTC. The full variable domain, its missing parts supplied by reference TRBV11-2 and TRBJ2-5, is EAGVAQSPRYKIIEKRQSVAFWCNPISGHATLYWYQQILGQGPKLLIQFQNNGVVDDSQLPKDRFSAERLKGVDSTLKIQPAKLEDSAVYLCASSLGQVIRQETQYFGPGTRLLVL.

This clone came up a few times. Other DNA sequences in this sample translate to the same CDR3. V and J are TRBV6-1 and TRBJ1-2; D unclear. Looked up from germline, CDR1 is MNHNS and CDR2 is SASEGT. V lost 2 bases and J lost 2, with 6 bases in between. The length of the CDR3 is 13 residues. The CDR3 bases are TGTGCCAGCAGTGAACGGAAGAACTATGGCTACACCTTC. Its translation: CASSERKNYGYTF.

The J gene is TRBJ2-1, the V gene TRBV5-1, with TRBD2 matching 8 bases. CDR1 SGHRS and CDR2 YFSETQ come from the germline V gene. V trimming: 0 bases; J trimming: 3 bases; junction bases outside the gene matches: 5. The CDR3 has 16 residues. For the CDR3, the DNA is TGCGCCAGCAGCTTGGTTGGTAGCGGGGTCTACAATGAGCAGTTCTTC. Protein: CASSLVGSGVYNEQFF.

By frequency in the sample, this clone is large. The chain couples TRBV15 to TRBJ1-5; no clear D gene. The germline CDR1 and CDR2 sequences are LNHNV and YYDKDF (reference sequence). V shed 4 bases and J shed 4 bases, with 17 bases lying between them. The CDR3 runs 16 residues. CDR3 coding DNA: TGTGCCACCAGCATCCAACACCGGTCCCCTAATCAGCCCCAGCATTTT. Its protein product is CATSIQHRSPNQPQHF.

Judged by abundance, this clone is large. V usage is TRBV20-1 and J usage is TRBJ2-7; D is unresolved. CDR1 DFQATT and CDR2 SNEGSKA come from the germline V gene (reference sequence). Trimming stripped 5 bases from V and 4 bases from J, with 9 bases between. The CDR3 length is 11 residues. CDR3 region: CSALAGYEQYF. The CDR3 bases are TGCAGTGCTCTGGCTGGATACGAGCAGTACTTC.

The gene calls are TRBV27 and TRBJ2-1, with D possibly being TRBD2 (5 bases). V gave up 5 bases and J gave up 9 bases, with 11 bases separating them. Per germline, CDR1 MNHEY and CDR2 SMNVEV (reference sequence). The CDR3 is 12 amino acids. In DNA, the CDR3 is TGTGCCAGCAGTCCGAGGGTGGGTGAGCAGTTCTTC. Protein: CASSPRVGEQFF.

A note on this clone: Sequence at one end of the junction differs from germline and may be a read error. The gene calls are TRBV6-1 and TRBJ2-7; D possibly corresponds to TRBD1 (7 bases). Germline assignment: CDR1 MNHNS and CDR2 SASEGT. The CDR3 length is 16 residues. The CDR3 DNA follows: TGTACCAGCAGTGAAGCAGGGGGGCAGGGGGCCTACGAGCAGTACTTC. Translation: CTSSEAGGQGAYEQYF.

The V gene is TRBV9, the J gene TRBJ2-3, with 8 bases identical to TRBD2. Trimming at V came to 0 bases and at J to 1 base, leaving 7 bases not matched to a gene. The CDR3 is 17 residues long. Germline values: CDR1 SGDLS, CDR2 YYNGEE. The CDR3 protein is CASSVGLAGMGTDTQYF. The CDR3 DNA is TGTGCCAGCAGCGTAGGGTTAGCGGGGATGGGCACAGATACGCAGTATTTT.

The chain employs TRBV28 and TRBJ1-4, with TRBD1 matching 11 bases. This CDR3 comprises 17 residues. CDR1 is MDHEN and CDR2 is SYDVKM in the germline V gene. Germline trimming cut 6 bases from V and 7 bases from J; bases unmatched to any gene: 13. CDR3 in DNA: TGTGCCAGCAGCCCCCCCGGGACAGGGGGTCTAGGTGAAAAACTGTTTTTT. Translation: CASSPPGTGGLGEKLFF.

The chain joins TRBV25-1 to TRBJ1-1; D may be TRBD1 (6 bases). The CDR3 totals 13 residues. The ends were cut back, 5 bases at V and 0 bases at J, with 7 bases in the middle. The germline gives CDR1 MGHDK, CDR2 SYGVNS. The DNA of the CDR3 is TGTGCCAGCAGTAGGGGGATGAACACTGAAGCTTTCTTT. Translated, it gives CASSRGMNTEAFF.

The CDR3 bases are TGTGCCAGCAGCACACGAAGCGGGTGGAACCCAAGGGAGACCCAGTACTTC. Translating it yields CASSTRSGWNPRETQYF. The V gene is TRBV5-6, the J gene TRBJ2-5; tentatively, D is TRBD2 (6 bases). V was clipped by 4 bases and J by 5 bases, with 24 bases between them. The CDR3 spans 17 residues. Germline CDR1 and CDR2: SGHDT and YYEEEE.

As for this clone: An end of the junction differs from the germline gene, which may be a read error. Other DNA sequences in this specimen translate into the identical CDR3. The V and J genes are TRBV29-1 and TRBJ2-5; 9 nucleotides match TRBD1. The CDR3 totals 14 residues. Germline V gives CDR1 SQVTM, CDR2 ANQGSEA. In nucleotides, the CDR3 is TGCAGTGTTGAACCGGGACAGGGTCAAGAGACCCAGTACTTC. Translated: CSVEPGQGQETQYF.

The chain recombines TRBV5-3 with TRBJ1-1, with 7 bases identical to TRBD1. TRBV5-3 is an ORF; its function is uncertain. The CDR3 totals 15 residues. V shed 4 bases, J shed 1 base, and the junction held 7 bases outside the gene matches. CDR3 residues: CARSPGQSTNTEAFF. CDR3 DNA sequence: TGTGCCAGAAGCCCGGGACAGTCCACGAACACTGAAGCTTTCTTT.

This clone has a single count. The chain links TRBV4-3 to TRBJ2-1; 11 bases line up with TRBD2. This CDR3 comprises 14 residues. Germline assignment: CDR1 LGHNA and CDR2 YSLEER. The V gene end was trimmed by 3 bases and the J gene end by 9 bases; junction bases not matched to a gene: 4. The DNA of the CDR3 is TGCGCCAGCAGCCATAGCGGGAGGGCCGGTGAGCAGTTCTTC. It codes for CASSHSGRAGEQFF.

The chain couples TRBV6-5 to TRBJ1-1; D may be TRBD1 (5 bases). Germline assignment: CDR1 MNHEY and CDR2 SVGAGI. CDR3 length: 13 residues. V lost 8 bases to trimming and J lost 3 bases, with 13 bases between them. CDR3 DNA sequence: TGTGCCAGCGGGGACCATTCTTACACTGAAGCTTTCTTT. This translates into CASGDHSYTEAFF.

This sequence joins TRBV2 and TRBJ1-6; 7 bases align to TRBD1. The CDR3 runs 17 residues. The V segment lost 4 bases and the J segment 5 bases; nucleotides outside the gene matches: 11. CDR1 and CDR2 (germline): SNHLY, FYNNEI. The CDR3: CASSVNRGPANNSPLHF. The CDR3 DNA reads TGTGCCAGCAGTGTGAACAGGGGCCCTGCGAATAATTCACCCCTCCACTTT.

The chain carries TRBV9 and TRBJ2-1, with 9 bases identical to TRBD2. The CDR3 is 16 residues long. Germline V lookup: CDR1 SGDLS, CDR2 YYNGEE. V lost 2 bases, J lost 6 bases, and 9 bases stayed unmatched. The CDR3 reads CASSVGPSGIVNEQFF. DNA for the CDR3: TGTGCCAGCAGCGTGGGTCCTAGCGGGATTGTCAATGAGCAGTTCTTC.

The V and J genes are TRBV5-1 and TRBJ2-7; possibly TRBD2 for D (6 bases). Trimming shortened V by 1 base and J by 5 bases, and 10 bases separated the two germline ends. The CDR3 runs 13 residues. Germline values: CDR1 SGHRS, CDR2 YFSETQ. The DNA of the CDR3 is TGCGCCAGCAGCTTGACTAGCCTGGACGAGCAGTACTTC. As protein: CASSLTSLDEQYF.

J is TRBJ2-7 and V is TRBV5-1; D is uncertain. CDR1 is SGHRS and CDR2 is YFSETQ in the germline V gene. The CDR3 has 15 amino acids. Trimming cost V 0 bases and J 2 bases, with 12 bases left between them. The CDR3 coding sequence is TGCGCCAGCAGCTTGGGTGGCAGACTCACCTACGAGCAGTACTTC. Protein: CASSLGGRLTYEQYF.

This chain connects TRBV7-2 to TRBJ2-5; D gene unclear. The CDR3 has 14 residues. The V and J ends lost 1 base and 4 bases respectively, with 10 bases between them. Germline lookup yields CDR1 SGHTA and CDR2 FQGNSA. The CDR3 bases are TGTGCCAGCAGCTTAGTTGCCGGCGGAGAGACCCAGTACTTC. This translates into CASSLVAGGETQYF.

The rearrangement uses TRBV28 and TRBJ2-7, with 8 bases fitting TRBD2. The CDR3 totals 14 residues. CDR1 and CDR2 from the germline V gene are MDHEN and SYDVKM. J gave up 9 bases and V 2 bases, and 9 bases lay outside the gene matches. This chain's CDR3 is CASSLAGLEMRQYF. As DNA, the CDR3 is TGTGCCAGCAGTTTAGCGGGACTAGAAATGCGGCAGTACTTC.

The gene calls are TRBV6-1 and TRBJ1-2; 8 nucleotides match TRBD1. V trimming: 4 bases; J trimming: 6 bases; junction bases outside the gene matches: 10. CDR3 length equals 15 residues. CDR1 is MNHNS and CDR2 is SASEGT in the germline V gene. The CDR3 here is CASSGIGQGKDGYTF. The CDR3 coding sequence is TGTGCCAGCAGTGGGATAGGACAGGGCAAGGATGGCTACACCTTC.